These T cell receptor beta chains were read from a single sample in a study of T cells in localized non-small cell lung cancer. The data were produced by immunoSEQ multiplex PCR, yet TCRdb's version contains in-frame clones alone and is incomplete. Seen here are about 23,000 clones, 90% observed once, and the top ten hold 6.9%. Sequenced here: peripheral blood, sampled before any cancer treatment. Receptors were obtained from a woman aged 35-75 years with stage I lung adenocarcinoma. The CDR3 runs from the conserved cysteine through the conserved F or W. D genes are given only for firm matches. For some rows the clone size is stated as once, few or many, or as a class when expanded; others skip it.

size: .
length: 14
V: TRBV28
J: TRBJ2-7
D: TRBD1
DNA: TGTGCCAGCATCGATTCGGGACAGACCTACGAGCAGTACTTC
CDR3: CASIDSGQTYEQYF

size: .
length: 14
V: TRBV18
J: TRBJ2-3
D: TRBD1
DNA: TGTGCCAGCTCATCGGGACAGGAGGGAGATACGCAGTATTTT
CDR3: CASSSGQEGDTQYF

size: .
length: 17
V: TRBV4-3
J: TRBJ2-7
D: TRBD1
DNA: TGCGCCAGCAGCCAAGTGGTAGGGACAGGAGACCGTTACGAGCAGTACTTC
CDR3: CASSQVVGTGDRYEQYF

size: .
length: 11
V: TRBV11-2
J: TRBJ2-3
D: .
DNA: TGTGCCAGCAGCTTAGCAGATACGCAGTATTTT
CDR3: CASSLADTQYF

size: .
length: 12
V: TRBV10-3
J: TRBJ2-7
D: .
DNA: TGTGCCATCAGTGACTGGGGGTACGAGCAGTACTTC
CDR3: CAISDWGYEQYF

size: .
length: 15
V: TRBV28
J: TRBJ1-1
D: TRBD1
DNA: TGTGCCACTCGGACAGGGGCCGCCCCGAGAACTGAAGCTTTCTTT
CDR3: CATRTGAAPRTEAFF

size: .
length: 16
V: TRBV28
J: TRBJ2-6
D: .
DNA: TGTGCCAGCAGTTTGACAGCTATCTCTGGGGCCAACGTCCTGACTTTC
CDR3: CASSLTAISGANVLTF

size: few
length: 14
V: TRBV25-1
J: TRBJ2-1
D: TRBD2
DNA: TGTGCCAGCAGTGAGAGCGGGAGGGTCGTTGAGCAGTTCTTC
CDR3: CASSESGRVVEQFF

size: .
length: 12
V: TRBV27
J: TRBJ2-7
D: TRBD1
DNA: TGTGCCAGCAGGGACAGGGCCTACGAGCAGTACTTC
CDR3: CASRDRAYEQYF

size: .
length: 14
V: TRBV25-1
J: TRBJ2-1
D: TRBD2
DNA: TGTGCCAGCAGTGCCGGGACTACCTACAATGAGCAGTTCTTC
CDR3: CASSAGTTYNEQFF

size: .
length: 15
V: TRBV12-5
J: TRBJ1-3
D: .
DNA: TGTGCTAGTGCTAGACAGGACCTCCTTCGAAACACCATATATTTT
CDR3: CASARQDLLRNTIYF

size: .
length: 13
V: TRBV7-6
J: TRBJ2-7
D: .
DNA: TGTGCCAGCAGCTCGGAGCTTGATAGGGAGCAGTACTTC
CDR3: CASSSELDREQYF

size: .
length: 15
V: TRBV19
J: TRBJ2-1
D: .
DNA: TGTGCCAGTAAATGGCGTGATAGCACATACAATGAGCAGTTCTTC
CDR3: CASKWRDSTYNEQFF

size: .
length: 13
V: TRBV2
J: TRBJ2-7
D: .
DNA: TGTGCCAGCAATGCAATGCCGGGTAACGAGCAGTACTTC
CDR3: CASNAMPGNEQYF

size: .
length: 13
V: TRBV28
J: TRBJ1-1
D: .
DNA: TGTGCCAGCAGTTTAAGGACGGCCGTGAAAGCTTTCTTT
CDR3: CASSLRTAVKAFF

size: .
length: 17
V: TRBV6-1
J: TRBJ1-4
D: .
DNA: TGTGCCAGCAGTGAAGCGCTTCGTGGACAGTGGAATGAAAAACTGTTTTTT
CDR3: CASSEALRGQWNEKLFF

size: .
length: 15
V: TRBV28
J: TRBJ2-2
D: TRBD2
DNA: TGTGCCAGCAGTTTCCCCGGGAGGGGCACCGGGGAGCTGTTTTTT
CDR3: CASSFPGRGTGELFF

size: .
length: 16
V: TRBV30
J: TRBJ1-4
D: TRBD1
DNA: TGTGCCTGGAGTTCCCAGACAGGGGGAACTAATGAAAAACTGTTTTTT
CDR3: CAWSSQTGGTNEKLFF

size: few
length: 11
V: TRBV20-1
J: TRBJ1-1
D: .
DNA: TGCAGTGCCCTCCGAGGGGCTGAAGCTTTCTTT
CDR3: CSALRGAEAFF

size: .
length: 14
V: TRBV5-1
J: TRBJ1-4
D: .
DNA: TGCGCCAGCAGCGCGGGGAATTTCAATGAAAAACTGTTTTTT
CDR3: CASSAGNFNEKLFF

size: .
length: 14
V: TRBV10-2
J: TRBJ1-6
D: TRBD1
DNA: TGCGCCAGCAAAAGGACAGGGGGTAGATCACCCCTCCACTTT
CDR3: CASKRTGGRSPLHF

size: .
length: 14
V: TRBV5-1
J: TRBJ2-1
D: .
DNA: TGCGCCAGCAGCTTGTCGCCTTCTCGGGATGAGCAGTTCTTC
CDR3: CASSLSPSRDEQFF

size: .
length: 13
V: TRBV30
J: TRBJ1-4
D: .
DNA: TGTGCCTGGAGTGAGCAGTCGGTAGGAAAACTGTTTTTT
CDR3: CAWSEQSVGKLFF

size: .
length: 13
V: TRBV2
J: TRBJ1-4
D: .
DNA: TGTGCCAACCGGCGGACAGCCCATGAAAAACTGTTTTTT
CDR3: CANRRTAHEKLFF

size: .
length: 13
V: TRBV30
J: TRBJ1-1
D: .
DNA: TGTGCCTGGTCCCCAGGGACGAACACTGAAGCTTTCTTT
CDR3: CAWSPGTNTEAFF

size: .
length: 11
V: TRBV20-1
J: TRBJ1-1
D: .
DNA: TGCAGTGCTAGTCGGAACACTGAAGCTTTCTTT
CDR3: CSASRNTEAFF

size: .
length: 12
V: TRBV25-1
J: TRBJ2-1
D: .
DNA: TGTGCCAGCAGTTTCCGGGCCAGTCAGCAGTTCTTC
CDR3: CASSFRASQQFF

size: .
length: 11
V: TRBV19
J: TRBJ1-1
D: .
DNA: TGTGCCAGTAGTATTCACACTGAAGCTTTCTTT
CDR3: CASSIHTEAFF

size: .
length: 15
V: TRBV7-9
J: TRBJ2-3
D: TRBD2
DNA: TGTGCCTCCTGCCCGGGTCTAGCGGGAACAGATACGCAGTATTTT
CDR3: CASCPGLAGTDTQYF

size: .
length: 14
V: TRBV5-1
J: TRBJ2-1
D: .
DNA: TGCGCCAGCAGCTTGGGTGCGGGGAACAATGAGCAGTTCTTC
CDR3: CASSLGAGNNEQFF

size: once
length: 13
V: TRBV7-9
J: TRBJ2-3
D: .
DNA: TGTGCCAGCAGCCCCGCGGTAGCAGATACGCAGTATTTT
CDR3: CASSPAVADTQYF

size: .
length: 15
V: TRBV2
J: TRBJ1-4
D: .
DNA: TGTGCCAGCAGGAAATTTACAGGGTCCAGTGAAAAACTGTTTTTT
CDR3: CASRKFTGSSEKLFF

size: .
length: 11
V: TRBV28
J: TRBJ2-3
D: .
DNA: TGTGCCAGCACCCTTAGGGATACGCAGTATTTT
CDR3: CASTLRDTQYF

size: .
length: 15
V: TRBV18
J: TRBJ2-3
D: .
DNA: TGTGCCAGCTCACCCGGCGGCCCTAGCACAGATACGCAGTATTTT
CDR3: CASSPGGPSTDTQYF

size: .
length: 13
V: TRBV6-5
J: TRBJ1-4
D: .
DNA: TGTGCCAGCTCGCGTCGGGTTGGGGAAAAACTGTTTTTT
CDR3: CASSRRVGEKLFF

size: .
length: 15
V: TRBV13
J: TRBJ2-1
D: TRBD1
DNA: TGTGCCAGCAGCTTAGGGACAGGGGCCTACAATGAGCAGTTCTTC
CDR3: CASSLGTGAYNEQFF

size: once
length: 15
V: TRBV11-3
J: TRBJ2-1
D: TRBD2
DNA: TGTGCCAGCAGCCCGGGAGGAGTTCGGCACAATGAGCAGTTCTTC
CDR3: CASSPGGVRHNEQFF

size: few
length: 14
V: TRBV10-1
J: TRBJ2-3
D: TRBD2
DNA: TGCGCCACCAGTAGCGGGAGGGACCCAGATACGCAGTATTTT
CDR3: CATSSGRDPDTQYF

size: .
length: 13
V: TRBV6-6
J: TRBJ1-5
D: .
DNA: TGTGCCAGCAGTTTAGGAGGGGTACAGCCCCAGCATTTT
CDR3: CASSLGGVQPQHF

size: once
length: 14
V: TRBV2
J: TRBJ1-2
D: TRBD1
DNA: TGTGCCAGCAGTAGACAGGGGGCGGACTATGGCTACACCTTC
CDR3: CASSRQGADYGYTF

size: .
length: 13
V: TRBV27
J: TRBJ2-3
D: .
DNA: TGTGCCAGCAGTCCCGGAATCGGGGATACGCAGTATTTT
CDR3: CASSPGIGDTQYF

size: .
length: 15
V: TRBV2
J: TRBJ2-2
D: TRBD1
DNA: TGTGCCAGCAGTGATAGGACAGGGCAAAGTGGGGAGCTGTTTTTT
CDR3: CASSDRTGQSGELFF

size: .
length: 14
V: TRBV28
J: TRBJ2-7
D: TRBD2
DNA: TGTGCCAGCAGCCCTACCGGGACTACCTACGAGCAGTACTTC
CDR3: CASSPTGTTYEQYF

size: .
length: 16
V: TRBV18
J: TRBJ2-2
D: .
DNA: TGTGCCAGCTCACCGCCAACAGGCCTGGGCACCGGGGAGCTGTTTTTT
CDR3: CASSPPTGLGTGELFF

size: .
length: 15
V: TRBV5-1
J: TRBJ1-3
D: TRBD1
DNA: TGCGCCAGTAGCGATCAGGGGGCGGCGGGAAACACCATATATTTT
CDR3: CASSDQGAAGNTIYF

size: .
length: 13
V: TRBV5-1
J: TRBJ2-3
D: .
DNA: TGCGCCAGCAGCTTGCGGGTGATTGATACGCAGTATTTT
CDR3: CASSLRVIDTQYF